A single sample gave rise to the 4 T cell receptor beta chains below, sequenced in a study of CD8+CD57+ T cells in acquired aplastic anemia. TCR beta VDJ and CDR3 profiles were obtained from a genomic DNA template. TCRdb reanalysed the reads using MiXCR and keeps one entry per CDR3 protein. The table has about 190,000 distinct CDR3 sequences, roughly 56% seen once. What was sequenced was sorted CD4+, CD8+, or CD8+CD57+ T cells (not recorded which) from PBMCs. These receptors all come from a human donor in good health, serving as a control.

On this clonotype: This may be a read error: a much more frequent sequence differs by one nucleotide. This sequence joins TRBV6-2 or TRBV6-3 and TRBJ1-1; D gene uncertain. Germline V CDR1 and CDR2: MNHEY, SVGEGT. V lost 3 bases and J lost 4, with 12 bases in between. The CDR3 has 14 amino acids. The CDR3 bases are TGTGCCAGCAGTTATCCCGGGGATGGCACTGAAGCTTTCTTT. It is translated as CASSYPGDGTEAFF.

Only a few counts were recorded for this clonotype. The chain uses TRBV7-9 and TRBJ1-6; 11 positions match TRBD1. The CDR3 runs to 13 residues. Germline V gene lookup returns CDR1 SEHNR and CDR2 FQNEAQ (reference sequence). The V and J ends lost 3 bases and 15 bases, in that order; junction bases with no gene match: 4. The CDR3 DNA reads TGTGCCAGCAGCTTCGGGGACAGGGGGGTCCTCCACTTT. Translation: CASSFGDRGVLHF.

This clonotype was observed many times. The V and J genes are TRBV6-1 and TRBJ2-7; D tentatively fits TRBD1 or TRBD2 (6 bases each). Germline CDR1 reads MNHNS; CDR2 reads SASEGT. CDR3 length: 15 residues. V dropped 4 bases and J dropped 6 bases, with 19 bases sitting between them. CDR3 DNA: TGTGCCAGCAGTGTAGGGGGGACACTCGGGGGCGAGCAGTACTTC. It translates to CASSVGGTLGGEQYF.

The rearrangement joins TRBV5-1 to TRBJ2-5; D perhaps matches TRBD1 (9 bases). V was cut by 4 bases and J by 5 bases, with 18 bases left in between. This CDR3 region has 15 residues. Germline V CDR1 and CDR2: SGHRS, YFSETQ. The CDR3 here is CASSPGGTGRETQYF. CDR3 in DNA: TGCGCCAGCAGCCCGGGGGGGACAGGGCGGGAGACCCAGTACTTC. The entire variable domain, with the rest obtained from reference TRBV5-1 and TRBJ2-5, is as follows: KAGVTQTPRYLIKTRGQQVTLSCSPISGHRSVSWYQQTPGQGLQFLFEYFSETQRNKGNFPGRFSGRQFSNSRSEMNVSTLELGDSALYLCASSPGGTGRETQYFGPGTRLLVL.